This T cell receptor beta chain was profiled in a study of T cells in localized non-small cell lung cancer. Points from the study as a whole: Longer overall survival was associated with a higher density of T cells in the blood. Sequencing, confined to only one tumor region, leaves heterogeneity possible. Of the tissues analyzed, uninvolved adjacent lung showed maximal T cell clonality, greater than tumor.

CDR1 is LNHDA, CDR2 SQIVND, per germline (reference sequence). Between the trimmed V and J ends, which lost 1 base and 2 bases, there was a span of 9 bases. This CDR3 is built from 15 residues. The repertoire was sequenced with immunoSEQ multiplex PCR; TCRdb's copy has only in-frame clones and lacks some. In the table there are tens of thousands of clones, around 84% of which are singletons. Relative to its sample, this clone is medium-sized. Its antigen is undetermined. The origin of this receptor is a female donor aged 60 or older with stage I lung adenocarcinoma. The chain joins TRBV19 to TRBJ2-1; D ambiguous. The starting material was peripheral blood, obtained before any cancer treatment. The CDR3, as DNA: TGTGCCAGTAGTATAGTCCCGGGTCCCTACAATGAGCAGTTCTTC. Protein: CASSIVPGPYNEQFF.